These 7 T cell receptor beta chains originate from one sample sequenced in a study of blood T cell repertoires in COVID-19. Here immunoSEQ multiplex PCR was the method, and the copy in TCRdb shows in-frame clones only, minus some. The data hold tens of thousands of clones, with 75% to 90% observed a single time. Sequencing used peripheral blood. These receptors originate from a human donor in a cohort sampled during active COVID-19.

The V and J genes are TRBV3-1 (or the pseudogene TRBV3-2) and TRBJ2-4; TRBD2 matches 11 bases. V dropped 3 bases and J dropped 6; count of bases not matched to a gene: 4. CDR1 LGHDT and CDR2 YNNKEL come from the germline V gene (reference sequence). CDR3 size: 15 residues. Written as DNA, the CDR3 is TGTGCCAGCAGCCATAGCGGGGGGGCGGGAAACATTCAGTACTTC. Its protein is CASSHSGGAGNIQYF.

The chain has TRBV6-5 and TRBJ1-3, with D uncertain. This CDR3 comprises 15 residues. The germline V and J ends were trimmed by 0 bases and 0 bases, with 6 bases remaining between them. CDR1 is MNHEY and CDR2 is SVGAGI in the germline V gene. Written as DNA, the CDR3 is TGTGCCAGCAGTTACTCTCGGAGCTCTGGAAACACCATATATTTT. The encoded protein is CASSYSRSSGNTIYF.

This clone was observed at least ten times. This sequence joins TRBV5-6 and TRBJ1-2; D ambiguous. Germline V gene lookup returns CDR1 SGHDT and CDR2 YYEEEE. The CDR3 has 12 residues. The V and J ends lost 4 bases and 5 bases respectively, with 9 bases between them. The DNA for the CDR3 is TGTGCCAGCAGCAGCGGACCTTATGGCTACACCTTC. It specifies CASSSGPYGYTF.

The V call is TRBV7-2, the J call TRBJ2-7, with a weak D call TRBD1 (5 bases). CDR1 and CDR2 (germline): SGHTA, FQGNSA. This CDR3 spans 13 amino acids. V was cut by 5 bases and J by 7 bases, with 15 bases left in between. The CDR3 nucleotides are TGTGCCAGCAGCCCCGAGGCAGGGCGGGAGCAGTACTTC. Translation gives CASSPEAGREQYF.

The V and J genes are TRBV5-8 and TRBJ2-1; possibly TRBD2 for D (5 bases). The V gene's germline CDR1 is SGHTS and CDR2 YDEGEE. This CDR3 is 15 amino acids long. Trimming removed 4 bases at V and 4 bases at J, with 15 bases between. The CDR3 is CASSTIRRDYNEQFF. In DNA, the CDR3 is TGTGCCAGCAGCACCATTCGACGGGATTACAATGAGCAGTTCTTC. The full variable domain, rest sourced from reference TRBV5-8 and TRBJ2-1, is EAGVTQSPTHLIKTRGQQATLRCSPISGHTSVYWYQQALGLGLQFLLWYDEGEERNRGNFPPRFSGRQFPNYSSELNVNALELEDSALYLCASSTIRRDYNEQFFGPGTRLTVL.

CDR3 coding DNA: TGCAGTGCTAGTCAGGGCCCGAACACTGAAGCTTTCTTT. Protein: CSASQGPNTEAFF. V is TRBV20-1 and J is TRBJ1-1; tentative D call: TRBD1 (5 bases). Germline CDR1 reads DFQATT; CDR2 reads SNEGSKA (reference sequence). The CDR3 is 13 amino acids. The ends were cut back, 3 bases at V and 1 base at J, with 9 bases in the middle.

The CDR3 sequence: CASSPAGGGTGELFF. DNA of the CDR3: TGTGCCAGCAGCCCCGCTGGCGGGGGAACCGGGGAGCTGTTTTTT. V and J are TRBV7-3 and TRBJ2-2; 7 positions match TRBD2. Germline values: CDR1 SGHTA, CDR2 FQGTGA. With V trimmed by 5 bases and J by 5 bases, 8 bases remained unmatched. The CDR3 length is 15 residues. Variable domain in full (rest from reference TRBV7-3 and TRBJ2-2): GAGVSQTPSNKVTEKGKYVELRCDPISGHTALYWYRQSLGQGPEFLIYFQGTGAADDSGLPNDRFFAVRPEGSVSTLKIQRTERGDSAVYLCASSPAGGGTGELFFGEGSRLTVL.